The clone carrying this T cell receptor (beta chain) was detected only a few times. Its antigen is still unknown. Trimming removed 1 base at V and 0 bases at J, with 4 bases between. This CDR3 region has 15 residues. CDR1 and CDR2 from the germline V gene are MNHNS and SASEGT. Primers included in the PCR were 60 Vbeta and 13 Jbeta primers. Profiled with immunoSEQ multiplex PCR; TCRdb holds only in-frame clones, not every one. The table lists roughly 120,000 clones, about 80% of them singletons. These data are taken from a study of cytomegalovirus exposure and HLA in healthy donors. Study as a whole: Earlier work reported 100 million or so unique TCR beta sequences from about 170 million T cells. Study-wide points: As a later analysis revealed, the rate of TCR association differed by HLA locus, with DRB1 most and HLA-C fewest. A later analysis linked a missense variant in DCLRE1C to the trimming of TCR beta V and J genes.

The receptor was isolated from a man aged 30 to 45 in good health and CMV-seronegative. The chain is built from TRBV6-1 and TRBJ2-6; no definite D call. The sample comprised PBMCs. CDR3 sequence: CASSEDSSGANVLTF. The CDR3 DNA sequence: TGTGCCAGCAGTGAAGACAGCTCTGGGGCCAACGTCCTGACTTTC.